These 25 T cell receptor beta chains were sequenced from one sample in a study of cytomegalovirus exposure and HLA in healthy donors (dated by TCRdb to between 2016 and 2019). The library relied on the immunoSEQ multiplex PCR assay. The multiplex PCR relied on a mix of 60 forward primers for TCR Vbeta segments and 13 reverse primers for TCR Jbeta segments. TCRdb mirrors the immuneACCESS table, restricted to in-frame sequences. Some clones are absent from its copies; in checked studies, under half trace to an unresolved V gene, and the reason for the others is unknown. This sample comprises over 130,000 clones, about four fifths of them detected only once. The top ten constitute 6.2% of the sample. Input material: PBMCs. Receptor source: a woman between 35 and 50 years old in good health and CMV-seropositive.

Here the CDR3 reads CATSRGDTSYEQYF. In DNA form, the CDR3 reads TGTGCCACCAGCAGAGGGGACACGAGCTACGAGCAGTACTTC. This chain joins TRBV15 and TRBJ2-5, with D perhaps TRBD1 (6 bases). The DNA end is a closer match to TRBJ2-7, so the J assignment may be wrong. This CDR3 has 14 residues. CDR1 and CDR2 (germline): LNHNV, YYDKDF (reference sequence).

V gene TRBV28 combines with J gene TRBJ1-6; D possibly corresponds to TRBD1 (5 bases). The V and J ends lost 4 bases and 8 bases respectively, with 12 bases between them. Germline CDR1 is MDHEN and CDR2 is SYDVKM. The CDR3 spans 14 residues. In nucleotides, the CDR3 is TGTGCCAGCAGTTCTCCCCAGGGTGATTCACCCCTCCACTTT. The encoded protein is CASSSPQGDSPLHF.

The chain recombines TRBV6-1 with TRBJ1-1; D is ambiguous. Germline assignment: CDR1 MNHNS and CDR2 SASEGT. This CDR3 is 16 amino acids long. The V and J ends lost 4 bases and 1 base respectively, with 16 bases between them. CDR3 nucleotides: TGTGCCAGCAGTGCCCCCCGGGGTAGACCGAACACTGAAGCTTTCTTT. Translated, it gives CASSAPRGRPNTEAFF.

V usage is TRBV19 and J usage is TRBJ1-5; 8 nucleotides match TRBD1. With 6 bases clipped from V and 3 bases from J, the junction kept 1 base outside the gene matches. The CDR3 loop spans 13 amino acids. Per the germline V gene, CDR1 is LNHDA and CDR2 is SQIVND (reference sequence). The CDR3, as DNA: TGTGCCAGTAGGGACAGGGACAATCAGCCCCAGCATTTT. Translating it yields CASRDRDNQPQHF. Full variable domain (outside the CDR3, taken from reference TRBV19 and TRBJ1-5): DGGITQSPKYLFRKEGQNVTLSCEQNLNHDAMYWYRQDPGQGLRLIYYSQIVNDFQKGDIAEGYSVSREKKESFPLTVTSAQKNPTAFYLCASRDRDNQPQHFGDGTRLSIL.

The chain employs TRBV15 and TRBJ2-5; TRBD1 matches at 7 bases. CDR1 and CDR2 from the germline V gene are LNHNV and YYDKDF (reference sequence). V was pared by 3 bases and J by 0 bases, with 7 bases of the junction left unmatched. The CDR3 extends over 16 amino acids. CDR3 bases: TGTGCCACCAGCAGGGCTCCGGGACAGTACCAAGAGACCCAGTACTTC. Translation: CATSRAPGQYQETQYF.

The chain uses TRBV5-1 and TRBJ2-1; 7 nucleotides line up with TRBD2. V shed 4 bases, J shed 6 bases, and the junction held 22 bases outside the gene matches. Germline loops: CDR1 SGHRS, CDR2 YFSETQ. This CDR3 spans 19 amino acids. In DNA form, the CDR3 reads TGCGCCAGCAGCCCCTCCGCGGCGGGAGTTTACCCCGGGCGCAATGAGCAGTTCTTC. It translates to CASSPSAAGVYPGRNEQFF.

The CDR3 is CASSPPSRGTYEQYF. Here the CDR3 DNA reads TGTGCCAGCTCACCACCGTCGCGGGGAACCTACGAGCAGTACTTC. The chain links TRBV18 to TRBJ2-7, with a weak D call TRBD2 (6 bases). Between the trimmed V and J ends, which lost 0 bases and 2 bases, there was a span of 11 bases. This CDR3 has 15 amino acids. The V gene's germline CDR1 is KGHSH and CDR2 LQKENI.

The chain employs TRBV6-5 and TRBJ2-1, with 8 bases lining up with TRBD2. V lost 8 bases to trimming and J lost 4 bases; unmatched junction nucleotides: 7. The CDR3 contains 14 residues. CDR1 is MNHEY and CDR2 is SVGAGI in the germline V gene. This CDR3 reads CASGAGVGYNEQFF. The CDR3 nucleotides are TGTGCCAGCGGAGCGGGAGTAGGGTACAATGAGCAGTTCTTC.

CDR3 protein: CASSLPSGSDNEQFF. CDR3 nucleotides: TGTGCCAGCAGCTTGCCGAGCGGGAGTGACAATGAGCAGTTCTTC. V usage is TRBV5-5 and J usage is TRBJ2-1; 8 nucleotides align to TRBD2. CDR1 and CDR2 (germline): SGHKS, YYEKEE (reference sequence). The CDR3 has 15 residues. V shed 1 base, J shed 5 bases, and the junction held 5 bases outside the gene matches.

The V call is TRBV5-1, the J call TRBJ2-5; D may be TRBD1 (6 bases). Germline V gives CDR1 SGHRS, CDR2 YFSETQ. Trimming took 1 base from V and 5 from J, leaving 6 bases between them. CDR3 length: 12 amino acids. This CDR3 is CASSLQGETQYF. CDR3 DNA sequence: TGCGCCAGCAGCTTGCAGGGGGAGACCCAGTACTTC.

V usage is TRBV7-6 and J usage is TRBJ2-1; TRBD2 matches 10 bases. Trimming removed 5 bases from V and 6 bases from J; junction bases left unmatched: 7. Germline V gene data show CDR1 as SGHVS and CDR2 as FNYEAQ. This CDR3 is 15 amino acids long. The CDR3 spells CASSHGLAAVNEQFF. The CDR3 DNA follows: TGTGCCAGCAGCCACGGACTAGCGGCTGTCAATGAGCAGTTCTTC.

Only a few counts were recorded for this clone. The chain couples TRBV10-1 to TRBJ2-7; D ambiguous. Germline CDR1 reads WNHNN; CDR2 reads SYGVQD (reference sequence). V was clipped by 3 bases and J by 0 bases, with 12 bases between them. The CDR3 sequence is 15 residues long. The CDR3 loop is CASSDRVKDSYEQYF. The CDR3 DNA reads TGCGCCAGCAGTGATCGGGTGAAAGACTCCTACGAGCAGTACTTC.

The J gene is TRBJ2-1, the V gene TRBV13; 8 bases match TRBD2. Germline CDR1 PRHDT, CDR2 FYEKMQ (reference sequence). The CDR3 consists of 15 residues. V shed 5 bases and J 6 bases; nucleotides not matched to a gene: 9. The CDR3 region is CASSPPGSGVNEQFF. As DNA, the CDR3 is TGTGCCAGCAGCCCCCCGGGTAGCGGGGTCAATGAGCAGTTCTTC.

The gene calls are TRBV14 and TRBJ1-2; D gene unclear. CDR1 and CDR2 from the germline V gene are SGHDN and FVKESK. The CDR3 consists of 15 residues. V was trimmed by 0 bases and J by 4 bases, leaving 12 bases between them. In DNA form, the CDR3 reads TGTGCCAGCAGCCAAGATACCCAGGCCAGCTATGGCTACACCTTC. It yields the protein CASSQDTQASYGYTF.

The chain combines TRBV7-6 with TRBJ2-7, with 9 bases that match TRBD2. V lost 1 base to trimming and J lost 0 bases; unmatched junction nucleotides: 4. The CDR3 totals 16 residues. CDR1 is SGHVS and CDR2 is FNYEAQ in the germline V gene. CDR3 amino acids: CASSLGASGNSYEQYF. The DNA of the CDR3 is TGTGCCAGCAGCTTAGGAGCTAGCGGGAACTCCTACGAGCAGTACTTC.

The V call is TRBV5-1, the J call TRBJ2-1, with TRBD2 as a possible D gene (6 bases). V was pared by 6 bases and J by 1 base, with 11 bases between. The CDR3 sequence is 14 residues long. Germline V lookup: CDR1 SGHRS, CDR2 YFSETQ. DNA for the CDR3: TGCGCCAGCAACCACGGGACTTCCTACAATGAGCAGTTCTTC. The encoded protein is CASNHGTSYNEQFF. Complete variable domain (other parts from reference TRBV5-1 and TRBJ2-1): KAGVTQTPRYLIKTRGQQVTLSCSPISGHRSVSWYQQTPGQGLQFLFEYFSETQRNKGNFPGRFSGRQFSNSRSEMNVSTLELGDSALYLCASNHGTSYNEQFFGPGTRLTVL.

The gene calls are TRBV14 and TRBJ1-2; D call uncertain. The CDR3 has 14 residues. V was shortened by 0 bases and J by 8 bases, with 13 bases between the two germline ends. In germline, CDR1 is SGHDN, CDR2 FVKESK. Here the CDR3 DNA reads TGTGCCAGCAGCCAAGACCCTCTTCGTCCGGGCTACACCTTC. It yields the protein CASSQDPLRPGYTF.

This clone was detected a few times. The chain is built from TRBV6-1 and TRBJ1-5; 11 bases fit TRBD1. The CDR3 covers 17 residues. The V gene end was trimmed by 4 bases and the J gene end by 2 bases; junction bases not matched to a gene: 7. Germline loops: CDR1 MNHNS, CDR2 SASEGT. CDR3 bases: TGTGCCAGCAGTGGGACAGGGGGCATCGGACGCAATCAGCCCCAGCATTTT. Translation: CASSGTGGIGRNQPQHF.

This clone was seen a single time. The rearrangement uses TRBV28 and TRBJ2-6; maybe TRBD2 (6 bases). CDR3 size: 17 residues. In germline, CDR1 is MDHEN, CDR2 SYDVKM. Trimming removed 2 bases at V and 4 bases at J, with 15 bases between. The CDR3 DNA follows: TGTGCCAGCAGTTTACTGACACTAGCTCGAGGGGCCAACGTCCTGACTTTC. Translating gives CASSLLTLARGANVLTF.

The chain combines TRBV10-3 with TRBJ1-5, with 8 bases matching TRBD1. V trimming: 2 bases; J trimming: 4 bases; junction bases outside the gene matches: 4. The CDR3 contains 15 residues. Germline lookup yields CDR1 ENHRY and CDR2 SYGVKD. The CDR3 DNA follows: TGTGCCATCAGTGAGCTAGACAGGGGAAATCAGCCCCAGCATTTT. Its protein is CAISELDRGNQPQHF.

The chain couples TRBV7-2 to TRBJ1-5; TRBD1 matches at 9 bases. The CDR3 loop spans 16 amino acids. The V gene end was trimmed by 4 bases and the J gene end by 7 bases; junction bases not matched to a gene: 11. From germline, CDR1 is SGHTA and CDR2 FQGNSA. The CDR3 coding sequence is TGTGCCAGCAGCTCGCAGACAGGGGGTTTCCGGCAGCCCCAGCATTTT. Translating it yields CASSSQTGGFRQPQHF. Looking up the rest from reference TRBV7-2 and TRBJ1-5 gives the full variable domain: GAGVSQSPSNKVTEKGKDVELRCDPISGHTALYWYRQSLGQGLEFLIYFQGNSAPDKSGLPSDRFSAERTGGSVSTLTIQRTQQEDSAVYLCASSSQTGGFRQPQHFGDGTRLSIL.

V and J are TRBV7-9 and TRBJ2-2; tentative D call: TRBD2 (6 bases). This CDR3 has 15 amino acids. The V end was cut by 0 bases, the J end by 6 bases, with 11 bases between. Germline CDR1 is SEHNR and CDR2 is FQNEAQ (reference sequence). CDR3 residues: CASSLAWLASGELFF. For the CDR3, the DNA is TGTGCCAGCAGCTTAGCATGGCTAGCGTCCGGGGAGCTGTTTTTT.

This chain connects TRBV7-9 to TRBJ2-3; 11 bases are a match to TRBD2. J lost 4 bases, V lost 5 bases, and 2 bases had no gene match. Germline CDR1 SEHNR, CDR2 FQNEAQ (reference sequence). This CDR3 is built from 14 residues. CDR3 residues: CASSRTSGSDTQYF. In nucleotides, the CDR3 is TGTGCCAGCAGCAGGACTAGCGGGTCAGATACGCAGTATTTT.

The gene calls are TRBV5-1 and TRBJ2-7, with a tentative D call TRBD2 (5 bases). The length of the CDR3 is 14 residues. Per the germline V gene, CDR1 is SGHRS and CDR2 is YFSETQ. Trimming left V 1 base short and J 7 bases short, with 15 bases between. Here the CDR3 reads CASSLQPGPGEQYF. The CDR3 DNA reads as TGCGCCAGCAGCTTGCAACCCGGCCCGGGGGAGCAGTACTTC.

In its sample, this clone was seen once. V usage is TRBV7-9 and J usage is TRBJ1-3; 7 bases align to TRBD1. The CDR3 sequence is 17 residues long. The V and J ends lost 3 bases and 0 bases, in that order; junction bases with no gene match: 8. Germline lookup yields CDR1 SEHNR and CDR2 FQNEAQ (reference sequence). The CDR3 loop is CASSFRTGSSSGNTIYF. The CDR3 coding sequence is TGTGCCAGCAGCTTTCGGACAGGTTCCTCCTCTGGAAACACCATATATTTT. Drawing the rest from reference TRBV7-9 and TRBJ1-3, the complete variable domain is DTGVSQNPRHKITKRGQNVTFRCDPISEHNRLYWYRQTLGQGPEFLTYFQNEAQLEKSRLLSDRFSAERPKGSFSTLEIQRTEQGDSAMYLCASSFRTGSSSGNTIYFGEGSWLTVV.